The subject of this entry is one T cell receptor (beta chain). The antigen is undetermined. The CDR3 is 19 amino acids. Total RNA extraction produced at least 5 micrograms (per sample) for the study. The data were taken from a study of blood T cells in healthy people across ages. Study summary: The template switching approach captured approximately one barcoded beta molecule for every two T cells. Findings and caveats of the study: Diversity estimates drawn from one million T cells were deemed underestimates.

For the second PCR, which ran for 7 to 11 cycles, a sample-barcoded 5' primer and a J-beta primer mix were used. A 12-random-nucleotide template-switch adaptor tagged each cDNA molecule. TCRdb recomputed calls from the 5' RACE reads with MiXCR, one row per CDR3 protein. The sample lists roughly 680,000 distinct CDR3 sequences; 20% to 25% were seen once. The specimen was blood. This sequence was found in a man between 65 and 85 years old in good health. The J gene is TRBJ2-5, the V gene TRBV21-1; TRBD1 is the table's D call, not checked against the DNA. The J call may be wrong; the DNA end is better matched by TRBJ2-1. TRBV21-1 is a recognized pseudogene. CDR3 protein: CASSKALPPTLVRTNEQFF. CDR3 DNA: TGTGCCAGCAGCAAAGCGCTTCCCCCGACCCTCGTGAGGACCAATGAGCAGTTCTTC.